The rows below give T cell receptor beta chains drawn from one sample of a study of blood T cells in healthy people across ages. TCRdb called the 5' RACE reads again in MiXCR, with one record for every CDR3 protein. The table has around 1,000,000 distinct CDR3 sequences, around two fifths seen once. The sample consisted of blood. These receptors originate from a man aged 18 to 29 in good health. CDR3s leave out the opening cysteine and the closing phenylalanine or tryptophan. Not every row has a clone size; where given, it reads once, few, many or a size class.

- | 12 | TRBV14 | ASSNRASGEGYT
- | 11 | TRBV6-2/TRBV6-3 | ASSTGDHNEQF
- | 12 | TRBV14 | ASSQFRRVGGYT
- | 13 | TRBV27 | ASSQRRGRTDTQY
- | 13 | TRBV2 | ASSDLWSMRETQF
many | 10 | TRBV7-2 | ASSSYQETQY
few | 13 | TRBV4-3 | ASSYQGQAYNEQF
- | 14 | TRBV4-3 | ASSQELRTGLNIQY
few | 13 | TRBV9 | ASSVVGGPYNEQF
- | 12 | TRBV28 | ASSSFLPEETQY
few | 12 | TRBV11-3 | ASSLGHGGSEQF
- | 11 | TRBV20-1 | SAAGTAQYGQY
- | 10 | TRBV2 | ASGGSGEGYT
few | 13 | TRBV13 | ASSLAGDSSYEQY
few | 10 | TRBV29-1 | SVLGENYGYT
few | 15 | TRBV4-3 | ASSQEGRTAFGYGYT
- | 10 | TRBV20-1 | SGTRPNEKLF
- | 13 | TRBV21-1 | ASSKRRQMNTEAF
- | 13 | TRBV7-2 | ASSLAASYTGELF
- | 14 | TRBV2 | ASSEKPGHSQETQY
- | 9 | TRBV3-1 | ASSSRNTQY
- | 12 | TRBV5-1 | ASSLTTPTGELF
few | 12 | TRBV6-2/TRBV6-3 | ASSYFSGSNEQF
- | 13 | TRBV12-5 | ASGTRLAGTNEQF
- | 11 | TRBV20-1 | SARDTSRYGYT
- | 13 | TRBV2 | ASRGLAGAPGELF
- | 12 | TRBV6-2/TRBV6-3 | ASSCGTYQETQY
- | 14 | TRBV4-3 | ASSRGGTAYNSPLH
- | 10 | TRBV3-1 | ASSQPGPEQY
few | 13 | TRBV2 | ARGRIADTYNEQY
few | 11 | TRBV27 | ASKRQGKTEAF
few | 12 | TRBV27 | ASSSGRWNSPLH
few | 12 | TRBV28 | ASSLRVGFVEQF
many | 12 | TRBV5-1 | ASSLEIRKYGYT
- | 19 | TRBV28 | ASSPSLAGTEGLLAKNIQY
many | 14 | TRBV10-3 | AISEASRGILDEQY
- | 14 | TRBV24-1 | ATSDPTGPSTDTQY
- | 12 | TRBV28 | ASTFPTGGETQY
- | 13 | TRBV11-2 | ASSLEADGGTEAF
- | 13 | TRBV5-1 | ASSLVPGVQETQY
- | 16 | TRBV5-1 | ASPWPSTNSGGDDEQF
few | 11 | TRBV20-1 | SAGAGGTDTQY
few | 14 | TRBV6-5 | ASSYHEAGANYGYT
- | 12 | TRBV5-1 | ASRSDGGVYEQY
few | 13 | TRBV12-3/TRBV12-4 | ASSLYKAGANVLT
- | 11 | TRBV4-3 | ASSQGSHSPLH
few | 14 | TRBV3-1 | ASSPRKGGLLNEQF
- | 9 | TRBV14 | ASSLGRVQF
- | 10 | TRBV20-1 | SASTTTDTQY
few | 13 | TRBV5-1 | ASSLDGGLADTQY
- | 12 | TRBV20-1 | SARDERGGDTQY